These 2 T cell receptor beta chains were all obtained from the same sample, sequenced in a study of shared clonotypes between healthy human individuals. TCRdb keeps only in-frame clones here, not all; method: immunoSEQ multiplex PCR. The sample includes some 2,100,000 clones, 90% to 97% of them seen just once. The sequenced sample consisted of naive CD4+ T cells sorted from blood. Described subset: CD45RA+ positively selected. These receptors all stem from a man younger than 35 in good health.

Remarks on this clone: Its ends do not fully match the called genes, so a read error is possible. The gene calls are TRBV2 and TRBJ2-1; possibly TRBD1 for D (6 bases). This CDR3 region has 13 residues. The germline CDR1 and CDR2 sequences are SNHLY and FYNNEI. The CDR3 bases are TGTGCCAGCAGGGAAGGGGGAGATGATGAGCAGTTCTTC. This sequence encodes CASREGGDDEQFF.

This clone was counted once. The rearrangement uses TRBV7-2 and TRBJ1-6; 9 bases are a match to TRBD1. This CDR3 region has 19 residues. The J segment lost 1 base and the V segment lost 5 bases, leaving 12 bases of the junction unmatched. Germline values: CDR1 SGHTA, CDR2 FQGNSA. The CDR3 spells CASSPNQLQGASYNSPLHF. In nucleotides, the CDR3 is TGTGCCAGCAGCCCCAACCAGCTACAGGGGGCTTCCTATAATTCACCCCTCCACTTT.